Following are 27 T cell receptor beta chains from one sample sequenced in a study of blood T cell repertoires in COVID-19. The assay was immunoSEQ multiplex PCR, and TCRdb's table has in-frame clones only and misses some. The sample shows tens of thousands of clones, about 72% of them seen only once. Material: peripheral blood. The source is a man aged 70 or older with active or convalescent COVID-19.

This chain uses TRBV5-1 with TRBJ1-4, with 7 bases fitting TRBD1. The CDR3 covers 17 residues. V gave up 7 bases and J gave up 7 bases; unmatched junction bases: 19. Germline V lookup: CDR1 SGHRS, CDR2 YFSETQ. Written as DNA, the CDR3 is TGCGCCAGCCAATTATCGGGACAGAAGGGAGTTGGTGAAAAACTGTTTTTT. Translating it yields CASQLSGQKGVGEKLFF. The full variable domain, rest sourced from reference TRBV5-1 and TRBJ1-4, is KAGVTQTPRYLIKTRGQQVTLSCSPISGHRSVSWYQQTPGQGLQFLFEYFSETQRNKGNFPGRFSGRQFSNSRSEMNVSTLELGDSALYLCASQLSGQKGVGEKLFFGSGTQLSVL.

The CDR3 DNA sequence: TGTGCCAGCAGCACACGACAGGCCCACGAGCAGTACTTC. This codes for CASSTRQAHEQYF. J is TRBJ2-7 and V is TRBV7-9, with D possibly TRBD1 on 6 matching bases. The CDR3 contains 13 residues. The V end was cut by 5 bases, the J end by 5 bases, with 13 bases between. Germline CDR1 SEHNR, CDR2 FQNEAQ (reference sequence). The whole variable domain, filled in from reference TRBV7-9 and TRBJ2-7, reads DTGVSQNPRHKITKRGQNVTFRCDPISEHNRLYWYRQTLGQGPEFLTYFQNEAQLEKSRLLSDRFSAERPKGSFSTLEIQRTEQGDSAMYLCASSTRQAHEQYFGPGTRLTVT.

The V gene is TRBV7-9, the J gene TRBJ1-2; D gene ambiguous. The CDR3 spans 14 residues. The V and J ends lost 2 bases and 3 bases respectively, with 10 bases between them. CDR1 and CDR2 from the germline V gene are SEHNR and FQNEAQ (reference sequence). Here the CDR3 reads CASSLSPEDYGYTF. CDR3 bases: TGTGCCAGCAGCTTATCCCCGGAGGACTATGGCTACACCTTC.

V usage is TRBV9 and J usage is TRBJ2-5; perhaps TRBD2 as D (5 bases). The CDR3 consists of 14 residues. Trimming took off 5 bases at V and 2 bases at J, with 13 bases between the two ends. Germline CDR1 and CDR2: SGDLS and YYNGEE. CDR3 coding DNA: TGTGCCAGCAGTTTAGAGGGCCCTCAAGAGACCCAGTACTTC. Translating gives CASSLEGPQETQYF. Supplemented by reference TRBV9 and TRBJ2-5, the full variable domain reads DSGVTQTPKHLITATGQRVTLRCSPRSGDLSVYWYQQSLDQGLQFLIQYYNGEERAKGNILERFSAQQFPDLHSELNLSSLELGDSALYFCASSLEGPQETQYFGPGTRLLVL.

The genes are TRBV10-1 and TRBJ1-1; the D gene is possibly TRBD1 (6 bases). Germline V gives CDR1 WNHNN, CDR2 SYGVQD (reference sequence). Trimming took 6 bases from V and 5 from J, leaving 10 bases between them. There are 12 residues in the CDR3. The CDR3 DNA reads TGCGCCAGCAGCGCTCAGGGGACTGAAGCTTTCTTT. Amino acids: CASSAQGTEAFF.

V and J are TRBV6-7 and TRBJ1-1; 10 positions match TRBD1. TRBV6-7 is identified as an open reading frame with a role that is uncertain. V lost 2 bases, J lost 1 base, and 10 bases stayed unmatched. This CDR3 is 18 amino acids long. CDR3 amino acids: CASSYATGGNIRNTEAFF. The DNA of the CDR3 is TGTGCCAGCAGTTACGCGACAGGGGGCAATATAAGGAACACTGAAGCTTTCTTT.

V gene TRBV6-5 combines with J gene TRBJ2-1, with D possibly being TRBD1 (6 bases). This CDR3 contains 14 residues. CDR1 and CDR2 (germline): MNHEY, SVGAGI. V dropped 7 bases and J dropped 3 bases, with 13 bases sitting between them. CDR3 DNA: TGTGCCAGCATATTAGGACAGAACTACAATGAGCAGTTCTTC. This encodes CASILGQNYNEQFF.

The rearrangement joins TRBV28 to TRBJ1-1, with D tentatively TRBD1 (5 bases). Trimming shortened V by 0 bases and J by 4 bases, and 12 bases separated the two germline ends. CDR1 and CDR2 (germline): MDHEN, SYDVKM. The CDR3 runs 15 residues. The CDR3 loop reads CASSLWGGLATEAFF. Written as DNA, the CDR3 is TGTGCCAGCAGTTTATGGGGGGGTCTAGCCACTGAAGCTTTCTTT.

V usage is TRBV12-3 or TRBV12-4 and J usage is TRBJ1-3; D ambiguous. Trimming stripped 3 bases from V and 7 bases from J, with 10 bases between. The CDR3 totals 13 residues. The CDR3, as DNA: TGTGCCAGCAGTTTTCCTCGGTATAACACCATATATTTT. It specifies CASSFPRYNTIYF.

The rearrangement links TRBV27 to TRBJ1-2; 7 nucleotides agree with TRBD1. There are 13 residues in the CDR3. Germline CDR1 and CDR2: MNHEY and SMNVEV (reference sequence). Unmatched junction bases numbered 6, after V lost 5 bases and J lost 6 bases. The CDR3 region has the DNA TGTGCCAGCAGTCCAACAGGGGTGGATGGCTACACCTTC. Residues: CASSPTGVDGYTF.

This chain uses TRBV28 with TRBJ1-2; no clear D gene. Germline CDR1 and CDR2: MDHEN and SYDVKM. V lost 6 bases to trimming and J lost 8 bases, with 7 bases between them. CDR3 length equals 10 residues. CDR3 sequence (DNA): TGTGCCAGCAGGGCACAGGGCTACACCTTC. Translated: CASRAQGYTF.

This clone was seen once. The rearrangement joins TRBV2 to TRBJ2-3, with 7 nucleotides matching TRBD2. The germline gives CDR1 SNHLY, CDR2 FYNNEI. With V trimmed by 4 bases and J by 6 bases, 10 bases remained unmatched. The CDR3 covers 15 residues. This chain's CDR3 is CASSARAVGGDTQYF. CDR3 nucleotide sequence: TGTGCCAGCAGTGCTCGTGCGGTCGGGGGGGATACGCAGTATTTT.

The chain links TRBV30 to TRBJ1-2; D gene uncertain. The CDR3 is 13 amino acids. Germline CDR1 GTSNPN, CDR2 SVGIG (reference sequence). Trimming shortened V by 2 bases and J by 3 bases, and 10 bases separated the two germline ends. CDR3 loop: CAWSLIVDYGYTF. CDR3 bases: TGTGCCTGGAGTCTTATAGTCGACTATGGCTACACCTTC.

The DNA of the CDR3 is TGTGCCATCAGAGCTGGGGCAGAGAGGAACACTGAAGCTTTCTTT. It is translated as CAIRAGAERNTEAFF. This chain connects TRBV10-3 to TRBJ1-1; D perhaps matches TRBD1 (5 bases). V was pared by 6 bases and J by 1 base, with 15 bases between. The CDR3 totals 15 residues. CDR1 ENHRY and CDR2 SYGVKD come from the germline V gene.

The chain is built from TRBV4-2 and TRBJ2-1; 8 bases fit TRBD2. V gave up 0 bases and J gave up 5 bases; unmatched junction bases: 6. The CDR3 totals 16 residues. The germline V gene has CDR1 LGHNA and CDR2 YNFKEQ. CDR3: CASSQDRRGENNEQFF. CDR3 coding DNA: TGTGCCAGCAGCCAAGATCGGCGGGGGGAAAACAATGAGCAGTTCTTC.

The CDR3 protein is CASSETGGENEQYF. CDR3 bases: TGTGCCAGCAGTGAGACAGGGGGCGAAAACGAGCAGTACTTC. The genes are TRBV2 and TRBJ2-7, with TRBD1 identical over 10 bases. Germline CDR1 reads SNHLY; CDR2 reads FYNNEI. Unmatched junction bases numbered 4, after V lost 3 bases and J lost 5 bases. The CDR3 has 14 residues.

The genes are TRBV9 and TRBJ1-1, with a tentative D call TRBD1 (5 bases). The V and J ends lost 3 bases and 8 bases respectively, with 11 bases between them. Germline V lookup: CDR1 SGDLS, CDR2 YYNGEE. CDR3 length: 12 residues. The CDR3 DNA is TGTGCCAGCAGCGGGCTGACAGCCGAAGCTTTCTTT. As protein: CASSGLTAEAFF.

The gene calls are TRBV29-1 and TRBJ2-1; the match to TRBD2 covers 8 bases. V shed 5 bases and J 5 bases; nucleotides not matched to a gene: 8. The germline V gene encodes CDR1 SQVTM and CDR2 ANQGSEA. This CDR3 contains 14 residues. The chain's CDR3 is CSVSGGGRHNEQFF. CDR3 DNA sequence: TGCAGCGTTTCGGGCGGGGGGCGCCACAATGAGCAGTTCTTC.

This chain links TRBV12-2 with TRBJ1-6; TRBD1 is the table's D call, not checked against the DNA. TRBV12-2 is labeled a pseudogene. This CDR3 is built from 18 residues. The CDR3 DNA is TGTGCAAGTCGCTCCAAACTAAAGGGGCGCCGAGATAATTCACCCCTCCACTTT. It encodes CASRSKLKGRRDNSPLHF.

The chain employs TRBV5-1 and TRBJ1-1; D uncertain. V lost 1 base to trimming and J lost 4 bases, with 5 bases between them. This CDR3 is 12 amino acids long. CDR1 is SGHRS, CDR2 YFSETQ, per germline. The CDR3 DNA reads TGCGCCAGCAGCTTGTCGGGCACTGAAGCTTTCTTT. Translating it yields CASSLSGTEAFF.

The chain employs TRBV5-1 and TRBJ2-7; 7 bases line up with TRBD2. Looked up from germline, CDR1 is SGHRS and CDR2 is YFSETQ. Trimming at V came to 1 base and at J to 0 bases, leaving 4 bases not matched to a gene. The CDR3 spans 15 residues. CDR3 sequence (DNA): TGCGCCAGCAGCTTGCCTCGGGGGGACTCCTACGAGCAGTACTTC. Translating it yields CASSLPRGDSYEQYF.

The chain is built from TRBV19 and TRBJ1-1; a possible D gene is TRBD1 (5 bases). Deletions cut 3 bases from V and 6 bases from J, with 11 bases between. This CDR3 has 13 amino acids. Germline V lookup: CDR1 LNHDA, CDR2 SQIVND (reference sequence). The CDR3 loop reads CASSIERGSEAFF. The DNA for the CDR3 is TGTGCCAGTAGTATCGAAAGGGGCTCTGAAGCTTTCTTT.

In its sample, this clone was seen a few times. The chain uses TRBV9 and TRBJ1-3, with D maybe TRBD1 (5 bases). CDR1 is SGDLS, CDR2 YYNGEE, per germline. The CDR3 is 15 residues long. Trimming removed 1 base from V and 2 bases from J, with 10 bases in between. The CDR3 protein is CASSVRGAAGNTIYF. The CDR3 nucleotides are TGTGCCAGCAGCGTACGTGGGGCGGCTGGAAACACCATATATTTT.

This CDR3 reads CASSFRGVSNTGELFF. CDR3 in DNA: TGTGCCAGCAGCTTCCGGGGGGTTTCGAACACCGGGGAGCTGTTTTTT. The gene calls are TRBV5-4 and TRBJ2-2; 7 positions match TRBD2. With V trimmed by 2 bases and J by 0 bases, 4 bases remained unmatched. Germline V lookup: CDR1 SGHNT, CDR2 YYREEE (reference sequence). The CDR3 contains 16 residues.

The chain links TRBV5-1 to TRBJ1-1; the match to TRBD1 covers 8 bases. CDR3 length: 13 amino acids. V dropped 7 bases and J dropped 1; count of bases not matched to a gene: 3. Germline V gives CDR1 SGHRS, CDR2 YFSETQ. The CDR3 sequence: CASEGTGNTEAFF. CDR3 coding DNA: TGCGCCAGCGAAGGGACAGGGAACACTGAAGCTTTCTTT.

The chain links TRBV4-1 to TRBJ2-7; TRBD1 aligns across 10 bases. The junction had 5 bases not matched to a gene; V was cut back by 3 bases and J by 6 bases. Per the germline V gene, CDR1 is MGHRA and CDR2 is YSYEKL. CDR3 length: 14 residues. The CDR3 sequence: CASSQQTGGGEQYF. In nucleotides, the CDR3 is TGCGCCAGCAGCCAGCAGACAGGGGGCGGCGAGCAGTACTTC.

The V gene is TRBV19, the J gene TRBJ2-7, with D unclear. CDR3 length equals 13 residues. The ends were cut back, 5 bases at V and 3 bases at J, with 11 bases in the middle. Germline values: CDR1 LNHDA, CDR2 SQIVND (reference sequence). DNA of the CDR3: TGTGCCAGTAGTGTGAGCACGGGCTACGAGCAGTACTTC. Amino acid sequence: CASSVSTGYEQYF.